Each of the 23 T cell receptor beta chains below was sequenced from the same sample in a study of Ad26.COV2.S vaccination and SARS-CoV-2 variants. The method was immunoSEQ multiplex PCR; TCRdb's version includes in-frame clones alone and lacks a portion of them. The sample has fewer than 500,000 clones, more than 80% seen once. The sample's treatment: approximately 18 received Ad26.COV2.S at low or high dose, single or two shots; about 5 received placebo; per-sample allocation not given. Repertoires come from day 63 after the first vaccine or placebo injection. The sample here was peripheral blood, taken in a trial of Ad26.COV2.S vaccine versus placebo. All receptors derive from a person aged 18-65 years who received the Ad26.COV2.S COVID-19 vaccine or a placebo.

The chain's CDR3 is CASRESNEKLFF. In DNA, the CDR3 is TGTGCCAGCAGAGAGAGTAATGAAAAACTGTTTTTT. The J gene is TRBJ1-4, the V gene TRBV2; no definite D call. Trimming stripped 6 bases from V and 4 bases from J, with 6 bases between. Germline CDR1 and CDR2: SNHLY and FYNNEI. The CDR3 is 12 residues long.

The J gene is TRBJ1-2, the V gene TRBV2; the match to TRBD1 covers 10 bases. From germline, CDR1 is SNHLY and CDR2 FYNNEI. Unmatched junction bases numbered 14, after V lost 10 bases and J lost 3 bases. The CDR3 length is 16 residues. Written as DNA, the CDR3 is TGTGCCACTGGGGCTGGGACAGGGGTATTGGACTATGGCTACACCTTC. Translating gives CATGAGTGVLDYGYTF. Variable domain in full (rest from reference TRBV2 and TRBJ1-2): EPEVTQTPSHQVTQMGQEVILRCVPISNHLYFYWYRQILGQKVEFLVSFYNNEISEKSEIFDDQFSVERPDGSNFTLKIRSTKLEDSAMYFCATGAGTGVLDYGYTFGSGTRLTVV.

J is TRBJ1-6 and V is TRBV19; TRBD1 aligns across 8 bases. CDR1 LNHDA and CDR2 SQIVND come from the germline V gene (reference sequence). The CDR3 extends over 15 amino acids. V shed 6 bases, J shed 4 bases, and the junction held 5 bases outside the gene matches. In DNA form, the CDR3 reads TGTGCCAGTAGGGACAGGGCTGAATATAATTCACCCCTCCACTTT. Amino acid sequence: CASRDRAEYNSPLHF.

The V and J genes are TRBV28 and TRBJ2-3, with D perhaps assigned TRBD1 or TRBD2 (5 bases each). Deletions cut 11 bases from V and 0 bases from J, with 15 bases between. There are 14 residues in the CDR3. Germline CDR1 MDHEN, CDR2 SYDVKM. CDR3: CAASWGLSTDTQYF. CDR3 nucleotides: TGTGCCGCCAGCTGGGGGTTGAGCACAGATACGCAGTATTTT. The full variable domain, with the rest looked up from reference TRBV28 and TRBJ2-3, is DVKVTQSSRYLVKRTGEKVFLECVQDMDHENMFWYRQDPGLGLRLIYFSYDVKMKEKGDIPEGYSVSREKKERFSLILESASTNQTSMYLCAASWGLSTDTQYFGPGTRLTVL.

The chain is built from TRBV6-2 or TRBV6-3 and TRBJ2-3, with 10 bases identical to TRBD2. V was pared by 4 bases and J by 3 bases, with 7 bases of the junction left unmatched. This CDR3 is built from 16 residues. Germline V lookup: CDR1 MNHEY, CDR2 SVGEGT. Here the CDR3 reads CASSFSSSGRTDTQYF. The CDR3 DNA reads TGTGCCAGCAGTTTCTCCTCTAGCGGGAGAACAGATACGCAGTATTTT.

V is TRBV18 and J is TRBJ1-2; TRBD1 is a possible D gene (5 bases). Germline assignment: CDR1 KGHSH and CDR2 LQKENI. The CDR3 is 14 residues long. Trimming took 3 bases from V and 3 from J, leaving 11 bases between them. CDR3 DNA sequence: TGTGCCAGCTCACCCGGGGCCACCGACTATGGCTACACCTTC. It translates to CASSPGATDYGYTF.

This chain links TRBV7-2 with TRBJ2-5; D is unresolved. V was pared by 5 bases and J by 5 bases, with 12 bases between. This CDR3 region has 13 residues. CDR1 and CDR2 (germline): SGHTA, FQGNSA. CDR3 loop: CASSAQPRETQYF. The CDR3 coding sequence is TGTGCCAGCAGCGCACAACCCAGGGAGACCCAGTACTTC. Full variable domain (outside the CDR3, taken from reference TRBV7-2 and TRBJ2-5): GAGVSQSPSNKVTEKGKDVELRCDPISGHTALYWYRQSLGQGLEFLIYFQGNSAPDKSGLPSDRFSAERTGGSVSTLTIQRTQQEDSAVYLCASSAQPRETQYFGPGTRLLVL.

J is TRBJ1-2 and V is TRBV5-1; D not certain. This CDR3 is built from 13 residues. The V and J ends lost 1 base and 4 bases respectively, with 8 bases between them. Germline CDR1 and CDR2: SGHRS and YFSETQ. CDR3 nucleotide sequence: TGCGCCAGCAGCTTGTCAGGCGGCTATGGCTACACCTTC. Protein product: CASSLSGGYGYTF. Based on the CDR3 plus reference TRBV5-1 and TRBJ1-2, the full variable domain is KAGVTQTPRYLIKTRGQQVTLSCSPISGHRSVSWYQQTPGQGLQFLFEYFSETQRNKGNFPGRFSGRQFSNSRSEMNVSTLELGDSALYLCASSLSGGYGYTFGSGTRLTVV.

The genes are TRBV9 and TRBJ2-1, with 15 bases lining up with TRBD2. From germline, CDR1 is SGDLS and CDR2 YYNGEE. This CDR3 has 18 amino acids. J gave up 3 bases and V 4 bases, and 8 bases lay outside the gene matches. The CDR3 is CASSFGTSGRMNYNEQFF. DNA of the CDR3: TGTGCCAGCAGCTTCGGGACTAGCGGGAGGATGAACTACAATGAGCAGTTCTTC.

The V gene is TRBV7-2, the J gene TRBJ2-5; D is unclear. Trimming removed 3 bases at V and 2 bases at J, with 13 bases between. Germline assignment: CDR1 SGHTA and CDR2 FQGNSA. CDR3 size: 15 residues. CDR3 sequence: CASSFSSGDQETQYF. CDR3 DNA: TGTGCCAGCAGCTTCTCCTCGGGTGATCAAGAGACCCAGTACTTC.

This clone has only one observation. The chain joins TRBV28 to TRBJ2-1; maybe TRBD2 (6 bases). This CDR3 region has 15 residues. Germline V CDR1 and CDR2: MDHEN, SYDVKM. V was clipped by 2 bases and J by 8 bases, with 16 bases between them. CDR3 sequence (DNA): TGTGCCAGCAGTTTAATGCAGGGAGGTGGCGATGAGCAGTTCTTC. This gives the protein CASSLMQGGGDEQFF. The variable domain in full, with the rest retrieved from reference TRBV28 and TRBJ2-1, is DVKVTQSSRYLVKRTGEKVFLECVQDMDHENMFWYRQDPGLGLRLIYFSYDVKMKEKGDIPEGYSVSREKKERFSLILESASTNQTSMYLCASSLMQGGGDEQFFGPGTRLTVL.

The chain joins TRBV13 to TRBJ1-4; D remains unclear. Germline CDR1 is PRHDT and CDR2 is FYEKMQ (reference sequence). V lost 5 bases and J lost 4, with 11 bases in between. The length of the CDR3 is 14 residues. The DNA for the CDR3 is TGTGCCAGCAGCCCCCGGGCGGGTAATGAAAAACTGTTTTTT. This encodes CASSPRAGNEKLFF.

CDR3 nucleotide sequence: TGTGCCAGCATTTTTTCCGGGACAGTGGGTTCACCCCTCCACTTT. The encoded protein is CASIFSGTVGSPLHF. The rearrangement uses TRBV6-5 and TRBJ1-6, with 7 bases that match TRBD1. CDR1 is MNHEY, CDR2 SVGAGI, per germline. V was pared by 7 bases and J by 9 bases, with 12 bases of the junction left unmatched. The CDR3 has 15 amino acids.

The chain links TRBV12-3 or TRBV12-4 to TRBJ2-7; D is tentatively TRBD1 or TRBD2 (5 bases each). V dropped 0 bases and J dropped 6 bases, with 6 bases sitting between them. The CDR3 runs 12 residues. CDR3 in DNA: TGTGCCAGCAGTTTAGCTGGGGGCGAGCAGTACTTC. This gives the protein CASSLAGGEQYF.

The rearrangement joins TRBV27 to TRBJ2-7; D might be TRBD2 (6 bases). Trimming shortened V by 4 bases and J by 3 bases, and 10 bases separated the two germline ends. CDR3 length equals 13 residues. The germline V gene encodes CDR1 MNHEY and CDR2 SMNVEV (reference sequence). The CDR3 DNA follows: TGTGCCAGCAGTTCTGGGCGGGGCTACGAGCAGTACTTC. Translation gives CASSSGRGYEQYF.

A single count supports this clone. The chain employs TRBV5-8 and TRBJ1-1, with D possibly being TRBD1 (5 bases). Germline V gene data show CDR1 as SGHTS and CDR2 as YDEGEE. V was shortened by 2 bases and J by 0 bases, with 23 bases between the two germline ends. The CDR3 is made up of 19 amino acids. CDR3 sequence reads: CASSFGISTGKSLNTEAFF. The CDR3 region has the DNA TGTGCCAGCAGCTTTGGCATATCTACAGGAAAATCATTGAACACTGAAGCTTTCTTT.

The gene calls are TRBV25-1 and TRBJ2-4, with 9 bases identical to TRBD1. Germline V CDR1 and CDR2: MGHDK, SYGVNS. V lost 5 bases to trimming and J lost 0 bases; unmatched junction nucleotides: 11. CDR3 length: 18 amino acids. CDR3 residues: CASSSEGGQGLAKNIQYF. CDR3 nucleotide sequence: TGTGCCAGCAGTTCCGAAGGGGGACAGGGTCTAGCCAAAAACATTCAGTACTTC.

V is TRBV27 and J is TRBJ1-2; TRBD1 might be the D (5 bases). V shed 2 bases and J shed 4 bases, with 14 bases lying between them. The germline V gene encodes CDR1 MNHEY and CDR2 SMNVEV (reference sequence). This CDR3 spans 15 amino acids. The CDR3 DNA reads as TGTGCCAGCAGTTTAACCGCACAGGACACCTATGGCTACACCTTC. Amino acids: CASSLTAQDTYGYTF.

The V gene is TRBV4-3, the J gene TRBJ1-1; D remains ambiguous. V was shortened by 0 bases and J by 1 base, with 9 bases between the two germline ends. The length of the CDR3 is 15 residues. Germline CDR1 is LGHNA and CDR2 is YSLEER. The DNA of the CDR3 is TGCGCCAGCAGCCAAGATCCCGTACAGAACACTGAAGCTTTCTTT. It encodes CASSQDPVQNTEAFF.

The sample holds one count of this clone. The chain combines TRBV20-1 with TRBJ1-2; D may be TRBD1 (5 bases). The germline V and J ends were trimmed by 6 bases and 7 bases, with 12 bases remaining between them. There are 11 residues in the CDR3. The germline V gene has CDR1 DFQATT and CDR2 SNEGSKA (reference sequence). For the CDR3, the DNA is TGCAGTGCCGACAGCTCCTTTGGCTACACCTTC. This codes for CSADSSFGYTF.

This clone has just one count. In nucleotides, the CDR3 is TGTGCCAGCAGTATTGGAACCCTTAGCTCCTACGAGCAGTACTTC. Translated: CASSIGTLSSYEQYF. The chain employs TRBV6-2 or TRBV6-3 and TRBJ2-7; D gene unclear. Germline V CDR1 and CDR2: MNHEY, SVGEGT. CDR3 length: 15 amino acids. The V gene lost 5 bases and the J gene lost 0 bases, with 14 bases spanning the gap.

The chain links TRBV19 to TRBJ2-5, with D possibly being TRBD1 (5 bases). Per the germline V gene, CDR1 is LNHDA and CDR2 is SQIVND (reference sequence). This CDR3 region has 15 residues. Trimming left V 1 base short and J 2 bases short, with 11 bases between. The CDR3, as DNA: TGTGCCAGTAGTATAGGGGCAGGACATCAAGAGACCCAGTACTTC. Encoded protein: CASSIGAGHQETQYF.

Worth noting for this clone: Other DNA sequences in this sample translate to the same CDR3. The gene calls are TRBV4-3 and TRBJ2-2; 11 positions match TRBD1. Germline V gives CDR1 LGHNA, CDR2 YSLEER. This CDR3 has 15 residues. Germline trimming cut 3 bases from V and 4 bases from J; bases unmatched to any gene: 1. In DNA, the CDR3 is TGCGCCAGCAGCCAGGGACAGGGGGGCACCGGGGAGCTGTTTTTT. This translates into CASSQGQGGTGELFF.